The 12 T cell receptor beta chains in this list originate from one sample, sequenced in a study of T cell responses to AZD1222 COVID-19 vaccine. Profiled with immunoSEQ multiplex PCR; TCRdb holds only in-frame clones, not every one. This table holds under 150,000 clones, about 79% found once. Sequences were derived from peripheral blood, sampled 28 days after the second AZD1222 dose. The receptors were gathered from an adult who received the AZD1222 COVID-19 vaccine.

The chain couples TRBV6-2 or TRBV6-3 to TRBJ2-7; D ambiguous. The CDR3 is 16 amino acids. Germline loops: CDR1 MNHEY, CDR2 SVGEGT. Trimming removed 0 bases from V and 1 base from J, with 13 bases in between. This CDR3 is CASSYSNYFPSYEQYF. DNA for the CDR3: TGTGCCAGCAGTTACTCGAACTATTTCCCTTCCTACGAGCAGTACTTC.

This clone was counted only a few times. This chain joins TRBV11-3 and TRBJ1-5; no firm D call. Germline V lookup: CDR1 SGHNT, CDR2 YENEEA. This CDR3 contains 15 residues. Trimming took off 4 bases at V and 1 base at J, with 11 bases between the two ends. This chain's CDR3 is CASSYGRRSNQPQHF. CDR3 nucleotide sequence: TGTGCCAGCAGCTATGGACGGAGGAGCAATCAGCCCCAGCATTTT.

The gene calls are TRBV4-1 and TRBJ2-7; a possible D gene is TRBD1 (5 bases). Deletions cut 3 bases from V and 0 bases from J, with 9 bases between. CDR1 and CDR2 (germline): MGHRA, YSYEKL. CDR3 length equals 14 residues. The CDR3 nucleotides read TGCGCCAGCAGCCAGGGAAGGGGCTCCTACGAGCAGTACTTC. It codes for CASSQGRGSYEQYF.

J is TRBJ2-3 and V is TRBV30; TRBD1 agrees at 7 bases. V lost 3 bases, J lost 5 bases, and 11 bases stayed unmatched. The germline CDR1 and CDR2 sequences are GTSNPN and SVGIG (reference sequence). The CDR3 loop spans 15 amino acids. This CDR3 reads CAWSVTGKSRDTQYF. CDR3 nucleotide sequence: TGTGCCTGGAGCGTGACAGGGAAATCGCGAGATACGCAGTATTTT.

This chain connects TRBV10-3 to TRBJ2-7; D is ambiguous. Per the germline V gene, CDR1 is ENHRY and CDR2 is SYGVKD. V shed 2 bases and J shed 5 bases, with 4 bases lying between them. This CDR3 contains 11 residues. CDR3: CAISEVNEQYF. DNA for the CDR3: TGTGCCATCAGTGAGGTAAACGAGCAGTACTTC.

The V gene is TRBV11-2, the J gene TRBJ1-4; possibly TRBD1 for D (6 bases). Germline lookup yields CDR1 SGHAT and CDR2 FQNNGV. The CDR3 extends over 16 amino acids. Trimming took off 5 bases at V and 5 bases at J, with 18 bases between the two ends. This CDR3 is CASSPGKGGKNEKLFF. DNA of the CDR3: TGTGCCAGCAGCCCCGGTAAGGGGGGGAAAAATGAAAAACTGTTTTTT.

This clone came up a few times. The CDR3 spells CASSLEGTGWDGYTF. The CDR3, as DNA: TGTGCCAGCAGCCTAGAGGGGACAGGGTGGGATGGCTACACCTTC. The chain links TRBV9 to TRBJ1-2; 9 bases fit TRBD1. Germline V gives CDR1 SGDLS, CDR2 YYNGEE. V lost 4 bases, J lost 6 bases, and 10 bases stayed unmatched. This CDR3 has 15 amino acids.

This chain joins TRBV20-1 and TRBJ1-5; D uncertain. Germline V CDR1 and CDR2: DFQATT, SNEGSKA (reference sequence). The CDR3 totals 12 residues. Trimming took 3 bases from V and 1 from J, leaving 4 bases between them. In DNA form, the CDR3 reads TGCAGTGCTAGTGGCAGCAATCAGCCCCAGCATTTT. This sequence encodes CSASGSNQPQHF.

This clone was counted only a few times. V is TRBV5-1 and J is TRBJ1-2, with D possibly TRBD1 on 5 matching bases. This CDR3 has 15 amino acids. Germline CDR1 is SGHRS and CDR2 is YFSETQ. The germline V and J ends were trimmed by 0 bases and 7 bases, with 16 bases remaining between them. The CDR3 loop is CASSLVGSRGAGYTF. In DNA form, the CDR3 reads TGCGCCAGCAGCTTGGTGGGCTCGAGGGGTGCTGGCTACACCTTC.

The chain has TRBV10-1 and TRBJ1-6; 10 bases agree with TRBD1. CDR1 WNHNN and CDR2 SYGVQD come from the germline V gene (reference sequence). Trimming cost V 8 bases and J 5 bases; bases outside gene matches: 6. CDR3 size: 15 residues. The chain's CDR3 is CASPDRGLDNSPLHF. CDR3 nucleotide sequence: TGCGCCAGCCCTGACAGGGGGCTAGATAATTCACCCCTCCACTTT.

This clone has a single count. The chain links TRBV7-8 to TRBJ1-1, with D perhaps matching TRBD1 (5 bases). Trimming left V 0 bases short and J 5 bases short, with 7 bases between. CDR3 length equals 13 residues. CDR1 is SGHVS, CDR2 FQNEAQ, per germline. CDR3 sequence (DNA): TGTGCCAGCAGCTTAGCAAGGGGAACTGAAGCTTTCTTT. It is translated as CASSLARGTEAFF.

This chain links TRBV5-1 with TRBJ2-2; 7 nucleotides match TRBD1. The CDR3 length is 17 residues. The germline V gene encodes CDR1 SGHRS and CDR2 YFSETQ. V lost 4 bases to trimming and J lost 3 bases; unmatched junction nucleotides: 12. CDR3 region: CASSATSRDSYTGELFF. CDR3 sequence (DNA): TGCGCCAGCAGCGCAACGAGCCGGGACAGTTACACCGGGGAGCTGTTTTTT.